This TCR beta chain came from a study of the immune and genomic landscape of osteosarcoma. Here immunoSEQ multiplex PCR was the method, and the copy in TCRdb shows in-frame clones only, minus some. The data contain about 260 clones, around 70% of them singletons. Germline V gene lookup returns CDR1 SNHLY and CDR2 FYNNEI. This CDR3 contains 13 residues. V trimming: 8 bases; J trimming: 2 bases; junction bases outside the gene matches: 5. V and J are TRBV2 and TRBJ2-7, with 8 bases lining up with TRBD1. The sequenced sample was tumor tissue from a local recurrence in the femur. The TCR originated in a man aged 70-80 years with osteosarcoma. In DNA, the CDR3 is TGTGCCAGCCTCGGACAGGGAACCTACGAGCAGTACTTC. This translates into CASLGQGTYEQYF.